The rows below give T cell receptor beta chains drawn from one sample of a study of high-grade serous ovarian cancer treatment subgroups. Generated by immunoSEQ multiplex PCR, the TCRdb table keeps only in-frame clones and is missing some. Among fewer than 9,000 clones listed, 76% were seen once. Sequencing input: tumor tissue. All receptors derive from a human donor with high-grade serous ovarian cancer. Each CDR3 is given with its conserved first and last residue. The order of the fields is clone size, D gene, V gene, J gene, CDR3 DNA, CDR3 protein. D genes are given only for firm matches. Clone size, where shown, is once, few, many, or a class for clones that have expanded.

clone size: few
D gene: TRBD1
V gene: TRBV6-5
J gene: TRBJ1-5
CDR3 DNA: TGTGCCAGCAGTTCGACAGGGCCCGGGCCCCAGCATTTT
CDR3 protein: CASSSTGPGPQHF

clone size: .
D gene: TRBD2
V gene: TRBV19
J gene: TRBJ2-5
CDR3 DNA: TGTGCCAGTAGTCCCCGGGGGGGTGGGTACCAAGAGACCCAGTACTTC
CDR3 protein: CASSPRGGGYQETQYF

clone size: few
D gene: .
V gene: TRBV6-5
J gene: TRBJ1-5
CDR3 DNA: TGTGCCAGCTCGAAAGGGATCGGGCAGCCCCAGCATTTT
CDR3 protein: CASSKGIGQPQHF

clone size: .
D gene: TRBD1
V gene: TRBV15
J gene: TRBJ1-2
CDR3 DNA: TGTGCCACCAGCCAACGGGACAGCTATGGCTACACCTTC
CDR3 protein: CATSQRDSYGYTF

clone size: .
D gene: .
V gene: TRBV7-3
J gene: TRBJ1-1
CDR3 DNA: TGTGCCAGCAGCTTAACGCCAGGGGCGAACACTGAAGCTTTCTTT
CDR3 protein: CASSLTPGANTEAFF

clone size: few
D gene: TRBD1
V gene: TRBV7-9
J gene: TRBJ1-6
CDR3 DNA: TGTGCCGTCCCCCGGGACAGGGGGCTCTCCTATAATTCACCCCTCCACTTT
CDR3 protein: CAVPRDRGLSYNSPLHF

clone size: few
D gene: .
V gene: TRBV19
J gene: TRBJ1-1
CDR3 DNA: TGTGCCAGTAGTATGTTTAGGAACACTGAAGCTTTCTTT
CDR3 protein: CASSMFRNTEAFF

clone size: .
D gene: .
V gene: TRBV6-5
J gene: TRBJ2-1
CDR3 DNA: TGTGCCATCCAGTCGGGGGAGTGGGGTGAGCAGTTCTTC
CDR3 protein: CAIQSGEWGEQFF

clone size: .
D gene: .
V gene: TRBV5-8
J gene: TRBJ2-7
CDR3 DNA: TGTGCCAGCAGCTTGGCCCGGGACGGGTTCTACGAGCAGTACTTC
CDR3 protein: CASSLARDGFYEQYF

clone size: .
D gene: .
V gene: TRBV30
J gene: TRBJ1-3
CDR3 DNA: TGTGCCTGGAATACGGCCAGGGGCACTGGAAACACCATATATTTT
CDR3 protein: CAWNTARGTGNTIYF

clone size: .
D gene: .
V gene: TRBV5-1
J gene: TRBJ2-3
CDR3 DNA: TGCGCCAGCAGCTTGGTAGGTACAGAACCTAGCACAGATACGCAGTATTTT
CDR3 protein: CASSLVGTEPSTDTQYF

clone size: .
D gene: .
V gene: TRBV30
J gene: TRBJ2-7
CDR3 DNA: TGTGCCTGGAGTGTAGATCTGGGGGGCTACGAGCAGTACTTC
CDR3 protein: CAWSVDLGGYEQYF

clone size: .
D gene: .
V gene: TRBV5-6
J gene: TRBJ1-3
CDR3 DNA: TGTGCCAGCAGCTTGTGGAGGGGCGGGTACTCTGGAAACACCATATATTTT
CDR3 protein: CASSLWRGGYSGNTIYF

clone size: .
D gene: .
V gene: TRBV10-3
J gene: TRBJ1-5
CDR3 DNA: TGTGCCATCAGTGGTGATGGGGGGCCCAATCAGCCCCAGCATTTT
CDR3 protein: CAISGDGGPNQPQHF

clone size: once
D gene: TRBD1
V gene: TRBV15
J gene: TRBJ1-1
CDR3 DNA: TGTGCCACCAGCAGAGTACCCGACAGGGGGTCAACTGAAGCTTTCTTT
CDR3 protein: CATSRVPDRGSTEAFF

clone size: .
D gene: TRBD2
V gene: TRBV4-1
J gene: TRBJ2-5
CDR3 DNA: TGCGCCAGCAGCCATCACCAGCGGGGGGGCGGTGAGACCCAGTACTTC
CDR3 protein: CASSHHQRGGGETQYF

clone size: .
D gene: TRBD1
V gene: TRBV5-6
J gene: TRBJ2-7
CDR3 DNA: TGTGCCAGCAGCTGGGGGACAGGAAAATACTACGAGCAGTACTTC
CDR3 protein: CASSWGTGKYYEQYF

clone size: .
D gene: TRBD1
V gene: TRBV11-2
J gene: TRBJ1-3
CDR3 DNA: TGTGCCAGCAACAAAGACAGGGCTGGAAACACCATATATTTT
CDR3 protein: CASNKDRAGNTIYF

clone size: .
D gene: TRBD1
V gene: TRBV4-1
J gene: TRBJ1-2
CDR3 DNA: TGCGCCAGCAGCCAAAGGACAGGGGCGGGGAGGGGCTACACCTTC
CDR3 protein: CASSQRTGAGRGYTF

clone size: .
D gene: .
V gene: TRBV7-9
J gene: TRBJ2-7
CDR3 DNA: TGTGCCAGCAGCTTAGTGGGAGGCCTCTCCTACGAGCAGTACTTC
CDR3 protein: CASSLVGGLSYEQYF

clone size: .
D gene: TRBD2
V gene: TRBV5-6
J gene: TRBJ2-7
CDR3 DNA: TGTGCCAGCAGTCCCTTTTTGGGGGGGGACCTTTACGAGCAGTACTTC
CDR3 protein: CASSPFLGGDLYEQYF

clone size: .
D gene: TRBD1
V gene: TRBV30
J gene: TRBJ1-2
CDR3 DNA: TGTGCCTGGAATTACAGGGGGACAGGGGTAGGGGGCTACACCTTC
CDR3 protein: CAWNYRGTGVGGYTF

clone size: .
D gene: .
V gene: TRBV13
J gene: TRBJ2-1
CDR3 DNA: TGTGCCAGCAGCGCCCCGGACGGATCCTACAATGAGCAGTTCTTC
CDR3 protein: CASSAPDGSYNEQFF

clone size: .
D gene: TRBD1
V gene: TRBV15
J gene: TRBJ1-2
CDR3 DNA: TGTGCCACCAGCCAATGGGACAGCTATGGCTACACCTTC
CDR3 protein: CATSQWDSYGYTF

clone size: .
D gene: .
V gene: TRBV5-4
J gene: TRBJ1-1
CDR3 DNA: TGTGCCAGCAGCTTGGAAGGGTGGGGCACTGAAGCTTTCTTT
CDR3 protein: CASSLEGWGTEAFF

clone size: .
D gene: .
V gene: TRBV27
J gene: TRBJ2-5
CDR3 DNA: TGTGCCAGCAGTTTAGGGGGGGGCTATGAGACCCAGTACTTC
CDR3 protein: CASSLGGGYETQYF

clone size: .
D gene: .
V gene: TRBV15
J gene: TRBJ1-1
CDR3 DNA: TGTGCCACCAGCAGGGAAGCGGAGAACACTGAAGCTTTCTTT
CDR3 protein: CATSREAENTEAFF

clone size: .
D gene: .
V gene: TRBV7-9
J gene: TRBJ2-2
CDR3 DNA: TGTGCCAGCAGCTTAGCGCTAATTAGCTACACCGGGGAGCTGTTTTTT
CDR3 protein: CASSLALISYTGELFF

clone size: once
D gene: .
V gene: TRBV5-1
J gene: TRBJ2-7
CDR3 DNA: TGCGCCAGCAGCTTGGCAGTCTCCACCTACGAGCAGTACTTC
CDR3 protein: CASSLAVSTYEQYF

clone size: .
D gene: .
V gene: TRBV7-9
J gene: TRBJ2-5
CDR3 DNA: TGTGCCAGCAGCTTAGGGGGGACCCAGTACTTC
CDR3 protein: CASSLGGTQYF

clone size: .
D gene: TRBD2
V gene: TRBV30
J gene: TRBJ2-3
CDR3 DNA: TGTGCCTGGAGTTTGTGGGCGGGGGGGTATACAGATACGCAGTATTTT
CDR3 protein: CAWSLWAGGYTDTQYF

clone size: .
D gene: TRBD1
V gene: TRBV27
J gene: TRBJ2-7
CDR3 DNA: TGTGCCAGCAGTTCGAGGGACAGGCGATACGAGCAGTACTTC
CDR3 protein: CASSSRDRRYEQYF

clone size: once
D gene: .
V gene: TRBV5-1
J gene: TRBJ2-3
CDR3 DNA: TGCGCCAGCAGCTTAGGGGGGAAAGATACGCAGTATTTT
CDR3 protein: CASSLGGKDTQYF

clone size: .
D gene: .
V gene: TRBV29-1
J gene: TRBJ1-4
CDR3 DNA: TGCAGCGTTGTATGGACAACTAATGAAAAACTGTTTTTT
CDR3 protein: CSVVWTTNEKLFF

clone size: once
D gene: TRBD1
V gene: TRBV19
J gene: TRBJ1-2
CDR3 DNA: TGTGCCAGTAGTAGTGGGACAGTCTACTATGGCTACACCTTC
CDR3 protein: CASSSGTVYYGYTF

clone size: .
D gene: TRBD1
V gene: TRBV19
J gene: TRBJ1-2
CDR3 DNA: TGTGCCAGTAGTATCCGGACAGGCGCCCTTAACTATGGCTACACCTTC
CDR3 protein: CASSIRTGALNYGYTF

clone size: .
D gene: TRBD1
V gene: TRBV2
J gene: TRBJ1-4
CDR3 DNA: TGTGCCACCTTGGACAGGGAGAATGAAAAACTGTTTTTT
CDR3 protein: CATLDRENEKLFF

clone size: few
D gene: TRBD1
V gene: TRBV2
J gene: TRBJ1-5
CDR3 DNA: TGTGCCAGCAGCCAATCGACAGGGACTCAGCCCCAGCATTTT
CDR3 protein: CASSQSTGTQPQHF

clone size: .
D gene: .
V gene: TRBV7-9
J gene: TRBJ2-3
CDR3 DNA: TGTGCCAGCAGTCCAACAGCGAACACAGATACGCAGTATTTT
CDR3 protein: CASSPTANTDTQYF

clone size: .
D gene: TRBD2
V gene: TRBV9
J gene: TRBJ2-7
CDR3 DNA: TGTGCCAGCAGCGCAGGAGGCGGGGGGGCCTACGAGCAGTACTTC
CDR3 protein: CASSAGGGGAYEQYF

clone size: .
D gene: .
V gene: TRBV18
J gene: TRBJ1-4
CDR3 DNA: TGTGCCAGCTCTTCCGGCGGCACCCGTGAAAAACTGTTTTTT
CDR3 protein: CASSSGGTREKLFF

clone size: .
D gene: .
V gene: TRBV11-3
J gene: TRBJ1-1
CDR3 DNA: TGTGCCAGCAGCCCGTCGGACAAGATGAGGCGGAACACTGAAGCTTTCTTT
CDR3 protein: CASSPSDKMRRNTEAFF

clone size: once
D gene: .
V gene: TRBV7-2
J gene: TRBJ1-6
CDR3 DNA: TGTGCCAGCAGCTTATACAGGGACACACCCCTCCACTTT
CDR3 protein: CASSLYRDTPLHF

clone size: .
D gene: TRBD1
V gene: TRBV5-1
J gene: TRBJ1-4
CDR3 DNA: TGCGCCAGCAGCCGAGCGGGACAGGGGGGGGAAAAACTGTTTTTT
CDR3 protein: CASSRAGQGGEKLFF

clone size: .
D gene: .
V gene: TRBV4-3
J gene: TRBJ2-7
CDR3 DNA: TGCGCCAGCAGCCAAGATTGGGGGGCCTCCCCCTACGAGCAGTACTTC
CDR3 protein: CASSQDWGASPYEQYF

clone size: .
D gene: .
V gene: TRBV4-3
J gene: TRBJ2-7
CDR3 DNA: TGCGCCAGCAGCCTAAGTGTGGGTAAGGGCGAGCAGTACTTC
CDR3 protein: CASSLSVGKGEQYF

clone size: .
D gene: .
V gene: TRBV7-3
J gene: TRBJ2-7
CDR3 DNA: TGTGCCAGCAGCTTACTTTTCTTCTACGAGCAGTACTTC
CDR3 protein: CASSLLFFYEQYF

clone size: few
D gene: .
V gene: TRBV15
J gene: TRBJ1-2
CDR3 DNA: TGTGCCACCAGCAGGGGAGCAAACTATGGCTACACCTTC
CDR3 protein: CATSRGANYGYTF

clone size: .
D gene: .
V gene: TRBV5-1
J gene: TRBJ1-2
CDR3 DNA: TGCGCCAGCAGCTATTCGACTGCCGAGGGCTACACCTTC
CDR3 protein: CASSYSTAEGYTF

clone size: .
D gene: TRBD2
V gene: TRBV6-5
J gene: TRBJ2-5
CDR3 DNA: TGTGCCAGCAGTTTCCAGCGGGGCGACCAAGAGACCCAGTACTTC
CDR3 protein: CASSFQRGDQETQYF

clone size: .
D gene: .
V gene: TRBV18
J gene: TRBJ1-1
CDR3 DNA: TGTGCCAGCTCACCACTGGACCGAGCTAGGAACCTCGCTGAAGCTTTCTTT
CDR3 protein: CASSPLDRARNLAEAFF

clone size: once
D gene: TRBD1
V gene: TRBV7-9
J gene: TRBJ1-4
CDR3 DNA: TGTGCCAGCAGCCAAGGGACAGCAAAAACTAATGAAAAACTGTTTTTT
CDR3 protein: CASSQGTAKTNEKLFF

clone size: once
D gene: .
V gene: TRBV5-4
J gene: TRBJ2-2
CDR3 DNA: TGTGCCAGCCAAAAAGAAACGCGTCAGACCGGGGAGCTGTTTTTT
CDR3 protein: CASQKETRQTGELFF